The T cell receptor (beta chain) under discussion was sequenced for a study of blood T cell repertoires in COVID-19. Per germline, CDR1 LNHDA and CDR2 SQIVND (reference sequence). V was pared by 3 bases and J by 4 bases, with 6 bases of the junction left unmatched. There are 17 residues in the CDR3. Using immunoSEQ multiplex PCR, the repertoire was profiled, and TCRdb retains in-frame clones only, with some absent. Among approximately 210,000 clones listed, 92% were seen once. Sequenced material: peripheral blood. The receptor was isolated from a man in his thirties or forties with acute or convalescent COVID-19. The chain carries TRBV19 and TRBJ2-6, with 10 positions matching TRBD1. The CDR3 reads CASSMFDRGPGANVLTF. DNA for the CDR3: TGTGCCAGTAGTATGTTTGACAGGGGGCCCGGGGCCAACGTCCTGACTTTC. The full variable domain, its missing parts supplied by reference TRBV19 and TRBJ2-6, is DGGITQSPKYLFRKEGQNVTLSCEQNLNHDAMYWYRQDPGQGLRLIYYSQIVNDFQKGDIAEGYSVSREKKESFPLTVTSAQKNPTAFYLCASSMFDRGPGANVLTFGAGSRLTVL.